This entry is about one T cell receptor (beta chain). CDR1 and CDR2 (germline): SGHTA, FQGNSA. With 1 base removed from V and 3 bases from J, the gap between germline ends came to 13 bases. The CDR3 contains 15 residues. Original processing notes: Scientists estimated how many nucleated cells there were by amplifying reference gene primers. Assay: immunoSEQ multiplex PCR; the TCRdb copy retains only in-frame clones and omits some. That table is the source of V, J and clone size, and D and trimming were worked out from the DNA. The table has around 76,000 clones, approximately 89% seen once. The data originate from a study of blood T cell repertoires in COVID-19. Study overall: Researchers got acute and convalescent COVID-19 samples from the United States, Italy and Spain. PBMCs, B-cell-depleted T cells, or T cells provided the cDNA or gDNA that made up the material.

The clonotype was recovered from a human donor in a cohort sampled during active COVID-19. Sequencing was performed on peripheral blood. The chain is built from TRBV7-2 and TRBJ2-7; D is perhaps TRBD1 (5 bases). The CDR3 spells CASSLGWGSHYEQYF. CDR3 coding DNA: TGTGCCAGCAGCTTAGGATGGGGCAGTCACTACGAGCAGTACTTC.